This T cell receptor beta chain was identified during a study of cytomegalovirus exposure and HLA in healthy donors. Amplification used 60 Vbeta primers and 13 Jbeta primers. The table came from immunoSEQ multiplex PCR; TCRdb's copy has only in-frame clones and leaves some out. Found here are roughly 65,000 clones, roughly 78% of them singletons; the top ten hold around 4.2%. The germline V gene has CDR1 MNHEY and CDR2 SMNVEV (reference sequence). V shed 6 bases and J shed 2 bases, with 10 bases lying between them. CDR3 size: 13 residues. The origin of this receptor is a woman younger than 45 in good health and CMV-seronegative. Input material: PBMCs. The chain is built from TRBV27 and TRBJ1-2; D unresolved. The CDR3 spells CASSPAGNYGYTF. The DNA of the CDR3 is TGTGCCAGCAGCCCCGCCGGGAACTATGGCTACACCTTC.